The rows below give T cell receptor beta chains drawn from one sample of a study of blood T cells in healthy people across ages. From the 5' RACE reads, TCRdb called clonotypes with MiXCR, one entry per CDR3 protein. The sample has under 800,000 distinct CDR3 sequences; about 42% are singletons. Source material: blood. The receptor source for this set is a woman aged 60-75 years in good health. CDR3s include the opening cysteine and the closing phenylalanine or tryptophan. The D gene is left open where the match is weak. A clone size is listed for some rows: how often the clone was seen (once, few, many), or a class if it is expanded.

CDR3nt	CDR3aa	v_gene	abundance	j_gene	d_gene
TGTGCCATCACCCAGGGGGACACTGAAGCTTTCTTT	CAITQGDTEAFF	TRBV10-3	NA	TRBJ1-1	TRBD1
TGTGCCAGCAGCTTAGCGCGAGGGACTAGCGGAGCCAGCTCCTACAATGAGCAGTTCTTC	CASSLARGTSGASSYNEQFF	TRBV7-9	NA	TRBJ2-1	TRBD2
TGTGCCAGCAGCCAAGATGATGCCCATCAGCCCCAGCATTTT	CASSQDDAHQPQHF	TRBV3-1	NA	TRBJ1-5	NA
TGTGCCAGCGAGCGGGAGTTCAACGATGAGCAGTTCTTC	CASEREFNDEQFF	TRBV7-9	NA	TRBJ2-1	TRBD2
TGTGCCAGCAGTCAATTGGGACAGGGGATGGATACGCAGTATTTT	CASSQLGQGMDTQYF	TRBV6-2/TRBV6-3	NA	TRBJ2-3	TRBD1
TGTGCCAGCAGTTGGAAAGCGGGAGGCTCCTACGAGCAGTACTTC	CASSWKAGGSYEQYF	TRBV9	NA	TRBJ2-7	TRBD2
TGTGCCAGCAGCGTAGCGGCAGGGGGCGAGCAGTACTTC	CASSVAAGGEQYF	TRBV9	NA	TRBJ2-7	TRBD1
TGTGCCAGCAGCCAAGCGGTGGCTAACTATGGCTACACCTTC	CASSQAVANYGYTF	TRBV14	NA	TRBJ1-2	NA
TGCAGTGCTAGTCGAACGAGCGAGGCCTCCAATCAGCCCCAGCATTTT	CSASRTSEASNQPQHF	TRBV20-1	once	TRBJ1-5	NA
TGCAGTGCTAGAGATGAGGGAGGACCTAATGAAAAACTGTTTTTT	CSARDEGGPNEKLFF	TRBV20-1	NA	TRBJ1-4	NA
TGTGCCACCAGCAGGGACAGGGCCAAAAACATTCAGTACTTC	CATSRDRAKNIQYF	TRBV15	NA	TRBJ2-4	TRBD1
TGCGCCAGCAGCTGGGACAGGCCTAACAATGAGCAGTTCTTC	CASSWDRPNNEQFF	TRBV5-1	NA	TRBJ2-1	TRBD1
TGTGCCAGCAGCAAAGGGGGGAGCTCCTACGAGCAGTACTTC	CASSKGGSSYEQYF	TRBV6-2/TRBV6-3	many	TRBJ2-7	NA
TGCAGTGCATACTTTAGCGGGAGCCGAGCCTACGAGCAGTACTTC	CSAYFSGSRAYEQYF	TRBV20-1	NA	TRBJ2-7	TRBD2
TGTGCCAGCAGTGTTACAGGGCAATATACGCAGTATTTT	CASSVTGQYTQYF	TRBV12-3/TRBV12-4	few	TRBJ2-3	NA
TGTGCTAGTGGCCTAGACTGGGGTGAGGCTAGCTATGGCTACACCTTC	CASGLDWGEASYGYTF	TRBV12-5	once	TRBJ1-2	NA
TGTGCCAGCACTTATCCGGGGAACACTGAAGCTTTCTTT	CASTYPGNTEAFF	TRBV6-1	NA	TRBJ1-1	NA
TGTGCCAGCAGCCCTGGGACTAGCGGGGGGGTTATGGCCTACGAGCAGTACTTC	CASSPGTSGGVMAYEQYF	TRBV11-2	NA	TRBJ2-7	TRBD2
TGTGCCACCAGCAGAGATACAGGGATCGAGACCCAGTACTTC	CATSRDTGIETQYF	TRBV15	NA	TRBJ2-5	NA
TGTGCCAGCAGTATCCGGGCCTCCCGTCGGGAGCAGTACTTC	CASSIRASRREQYF	TRBV12-3/TRBV12-4	few	TRBJ2-7	NA
TGTGCCAGTAGTATACTCACCCAGGGGCCATACTACGAGCAGTACTTC	CASSILTQGPYYEQYF	TRBV19	NA	TRBJ2-7	NA
TGTGCCAGCAGCTTAGGGGTCGCCTCTCTCTATGGCTACACCTTC	CASSLGVASLYGYTF	TRBV13	few	TRBJ1-2	NA
TGCGCCAGCAGCTGGGCAGGGAAGAGGACTGAAGCTTTCTTT	CASSWAGKRTEAFF	TRBV5-1	NA	TRBJ1-1	NA
TGTGCCAGCAGTGGTCAGGGTTTAGGGTACAATGAGCAGTTCTTC	CASSGQGLGYNEQFF	TRBV6-5	once	TRBJ2-1	NA
TGCAGCGTTGAAGGCGGAAAAGAGACAGATACGCAGTATTTT	CSVEGGKETDTQYF	TRBV29-1	NA	TRBJ2-3	NA
TGTGCCAGCAGCTCGTTTATAGCGGGGAGCACAGATACGCAGTATTTT	CASSSFIAGSTDTQYF	TRBV7-9	few	TRBJ2-3	TRBD2
TGTGCCAGCAGCTTAGGTATTGCTGGCGGGAGTTACAATGAGCAGTTCTTC	CASSLGIAGGSYNEQFF	TRBV11-2	few	TRBJ2-1	TRBD2
TGCAGCGTTCTGGGGACCGCAGATACGCAGTATTTT	CSVLGTADTQYF	TRBV29-1	many	TRBJ2-3	NA